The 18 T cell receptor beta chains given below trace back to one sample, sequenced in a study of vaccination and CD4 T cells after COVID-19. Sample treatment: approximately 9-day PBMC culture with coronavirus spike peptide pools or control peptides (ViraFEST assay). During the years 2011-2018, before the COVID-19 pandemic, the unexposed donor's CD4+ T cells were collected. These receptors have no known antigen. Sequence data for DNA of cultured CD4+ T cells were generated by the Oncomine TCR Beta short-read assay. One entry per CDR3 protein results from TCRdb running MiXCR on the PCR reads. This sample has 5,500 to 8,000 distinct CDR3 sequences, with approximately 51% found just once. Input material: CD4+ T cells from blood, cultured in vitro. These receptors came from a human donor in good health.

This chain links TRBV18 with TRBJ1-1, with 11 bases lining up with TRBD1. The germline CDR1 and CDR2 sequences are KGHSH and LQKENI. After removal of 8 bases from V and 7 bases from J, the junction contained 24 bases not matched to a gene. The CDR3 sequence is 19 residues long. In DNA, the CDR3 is TGTGCCAGCCGACCCATGAGGACAGGGGGCCAGTCGAGGGGCGGTGAAGCTTTCTTT. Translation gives CASRPMRTGGQSRGGEAFF.

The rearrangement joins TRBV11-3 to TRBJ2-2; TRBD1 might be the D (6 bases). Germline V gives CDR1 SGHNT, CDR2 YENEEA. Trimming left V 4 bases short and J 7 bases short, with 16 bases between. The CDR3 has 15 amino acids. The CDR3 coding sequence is TGTGCCAGCAGCTCATACAGGGTAACGGACGGGGAGCTGTTTTTT. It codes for CASSSYRVTDGELFF.

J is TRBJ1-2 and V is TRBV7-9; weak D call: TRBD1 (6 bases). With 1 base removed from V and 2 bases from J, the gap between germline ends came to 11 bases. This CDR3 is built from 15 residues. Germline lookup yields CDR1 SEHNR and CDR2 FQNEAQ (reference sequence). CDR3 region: CASSLEGVGNYGYTF. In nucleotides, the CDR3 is TGTGCCAGCAGCTTAGAGGGGGTCGGGAACTATGGCTACACCTTC.

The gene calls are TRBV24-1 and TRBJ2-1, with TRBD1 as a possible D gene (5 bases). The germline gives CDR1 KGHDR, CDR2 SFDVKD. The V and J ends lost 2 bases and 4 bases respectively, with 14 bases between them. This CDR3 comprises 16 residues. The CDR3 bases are TGTGCCACCAGTGATTCAGGGCAGAGGCTATACAATGAGCAGTTCTTC. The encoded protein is CATSDSGQRLYNEQFF.

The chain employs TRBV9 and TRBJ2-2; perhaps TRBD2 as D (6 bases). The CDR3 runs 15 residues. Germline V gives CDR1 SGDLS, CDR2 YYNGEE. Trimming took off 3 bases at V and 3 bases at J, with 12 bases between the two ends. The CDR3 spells CASSGRVADTGELFF. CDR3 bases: TGTGCCAGCAGCGGGAGGGTAGCGGACACCGGGGAGCTGTTTTTT.

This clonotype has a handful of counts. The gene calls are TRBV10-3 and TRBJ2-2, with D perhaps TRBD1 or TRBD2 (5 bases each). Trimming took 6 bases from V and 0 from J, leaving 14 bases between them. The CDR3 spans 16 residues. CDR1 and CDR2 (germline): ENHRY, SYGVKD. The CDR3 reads CAISLTGAANTGELFF. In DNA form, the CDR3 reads TGTGCCATCAGCCTCACAGGAGCGGCGAACACCGGGGAGCTGTTTTTT.

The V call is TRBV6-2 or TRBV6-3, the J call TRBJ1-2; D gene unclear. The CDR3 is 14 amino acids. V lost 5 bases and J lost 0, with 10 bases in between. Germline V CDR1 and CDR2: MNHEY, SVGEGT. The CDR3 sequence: CASSLLLSNYGYTF. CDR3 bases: TGTGCCAGCAGTCTCCTCCTTTCTAACTATGGCTACACCTTC.

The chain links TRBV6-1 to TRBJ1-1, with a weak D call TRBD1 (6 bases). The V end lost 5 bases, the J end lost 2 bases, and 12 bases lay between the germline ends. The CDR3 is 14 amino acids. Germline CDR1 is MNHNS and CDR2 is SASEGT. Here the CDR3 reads CASSLDRVNTEAFF. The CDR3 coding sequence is TGTGCCAGCAGTCTGGACAGAGTTAACACTGAAGCTTTCTTT.

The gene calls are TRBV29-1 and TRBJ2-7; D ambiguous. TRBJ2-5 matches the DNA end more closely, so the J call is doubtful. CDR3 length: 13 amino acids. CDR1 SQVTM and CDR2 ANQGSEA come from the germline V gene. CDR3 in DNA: TGCAGCGTTGGCCGGGCCTCCCAAGAGACCCAGTACTTC. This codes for CSVGRASQETQYF.

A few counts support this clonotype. The CDR3 spells CASSYLQGASGYTF. For the CDR3, the DNA is TGTGCCAGCAGTTATCTGCAGGGGGCAAGTGGCTACACCTTC. V is TRBV6-5 and J is TRBJ1-2; TRBD1 matches at 8 bases. V shed 3 bases, J shed 7 bases, and the junction held 7 bases outside the gene matches. This CDR3 spans 14 amino acids. The germline V gene has CDR1 MNHEY and CDR2 SVGAGI.

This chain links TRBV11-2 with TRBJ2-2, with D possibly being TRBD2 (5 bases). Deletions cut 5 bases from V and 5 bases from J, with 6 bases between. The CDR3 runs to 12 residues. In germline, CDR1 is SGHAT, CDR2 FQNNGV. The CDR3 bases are TGTGCCAGCAGCCCGGGAACCGGGGAGCTGTTTTTT. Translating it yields CASSPGTGELFF.

The CDR3 region is CSARGGYEQYF. CDR3 bases: TGCAGTGCTAGGGGGGGCTACGAGCAGTACTTC. The chain is built from TRBV20-1 and TRBJ2-7; D perhaps matches TRBD2 (6 bases). V dropped 3 bases and J dropped 3 bases, with 6 bases sitting between them. The CDR3 extends over 11 amino acids. Germline lookup yields CDR1 DFQATT and CDR2 SNEGSKA (reference sequence).

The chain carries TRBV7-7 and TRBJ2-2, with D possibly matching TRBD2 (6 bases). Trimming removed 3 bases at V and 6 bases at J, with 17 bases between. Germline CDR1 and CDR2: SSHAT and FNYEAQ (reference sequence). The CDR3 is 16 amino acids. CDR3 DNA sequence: TGTGCCAGCAGCTTTTATCCGGGAGTTAGATCCGGGGAGCTGTTTTTT. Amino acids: CASSFYPGVRSGELFF.

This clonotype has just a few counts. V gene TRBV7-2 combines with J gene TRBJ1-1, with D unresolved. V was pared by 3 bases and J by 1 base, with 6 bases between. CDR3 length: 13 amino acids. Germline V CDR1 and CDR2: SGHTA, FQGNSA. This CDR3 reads CASSFKWNTEAFF. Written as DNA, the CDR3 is TGTGCCAGCAGCTTCAAATGGAACACTGAAGCTTTCTTT.

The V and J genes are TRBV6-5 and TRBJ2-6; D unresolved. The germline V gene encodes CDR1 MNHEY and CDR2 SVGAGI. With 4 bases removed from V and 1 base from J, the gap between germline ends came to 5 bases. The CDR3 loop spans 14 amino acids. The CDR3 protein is CASSFGSGANVLTF. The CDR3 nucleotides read TGTGCCAGCAGTTTCGGGTCTGGGGCCAACGTCCTGACTTTC.

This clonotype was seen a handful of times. The DNA of the CDR3 is TGTGCCAGCAGCTTAAAGCGGGTCCCCTACGAGCAGTACTTC. This encodes CASSLKRVPYEQYF. V gene TRBV7-8 combines with J gene TRBJ2-7, with a tentative D call TRBD2 (6 bases). This CDR3 is built from 14 residues. V lost 2 bases, J lost 2 bases, and 10 bases lay in between. Germline loops: CDR1 SGHVS, CDR2 FQNEAQ. The full variable domain, rest sourced from reference TRBV7-8 and TRBJ2-7, is GAGVSQSPRYKVAKRGQDVALRCDPISGHVSLFWYQQALGQGPEFLTYFQNEAQLDKSGLPSDRFFAERPEGSVSTLKIQRTQQEDSAVYLCASSLKRVPYEQYFGPGTRLTVT.

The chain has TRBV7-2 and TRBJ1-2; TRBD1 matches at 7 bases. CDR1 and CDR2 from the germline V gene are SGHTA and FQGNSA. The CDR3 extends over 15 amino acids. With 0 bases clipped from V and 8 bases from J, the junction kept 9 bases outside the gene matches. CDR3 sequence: CASSLAGTDLMGYTF. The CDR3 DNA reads TGTGCCAGCAGCTTAGCCGGGACAGACCTTATGGGCTACACCTTC.

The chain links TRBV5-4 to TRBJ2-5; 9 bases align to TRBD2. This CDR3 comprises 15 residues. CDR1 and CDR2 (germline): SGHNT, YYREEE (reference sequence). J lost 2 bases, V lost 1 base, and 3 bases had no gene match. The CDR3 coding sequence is TGTGCCAGCAGCTTGTCCCTAGCGGGGCAAGAGACCCAGTACTTC. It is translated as CASSLSLAGQETQYF.